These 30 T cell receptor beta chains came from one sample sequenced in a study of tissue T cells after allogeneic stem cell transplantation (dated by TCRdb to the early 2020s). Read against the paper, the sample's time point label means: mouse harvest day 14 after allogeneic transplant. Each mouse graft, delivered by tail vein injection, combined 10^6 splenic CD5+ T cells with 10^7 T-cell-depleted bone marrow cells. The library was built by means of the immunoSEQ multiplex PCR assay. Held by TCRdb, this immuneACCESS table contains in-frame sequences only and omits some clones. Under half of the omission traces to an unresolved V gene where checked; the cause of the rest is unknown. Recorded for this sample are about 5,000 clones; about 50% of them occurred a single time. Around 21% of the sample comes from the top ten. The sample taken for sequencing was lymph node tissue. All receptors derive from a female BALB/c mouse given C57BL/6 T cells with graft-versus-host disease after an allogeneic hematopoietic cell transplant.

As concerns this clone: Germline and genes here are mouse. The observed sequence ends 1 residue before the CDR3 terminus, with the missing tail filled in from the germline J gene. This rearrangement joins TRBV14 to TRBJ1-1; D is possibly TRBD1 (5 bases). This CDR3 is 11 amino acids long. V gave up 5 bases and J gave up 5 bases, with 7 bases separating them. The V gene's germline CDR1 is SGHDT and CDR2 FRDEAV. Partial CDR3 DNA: TGTGCCAGCAGGCGACAGACAGAAGTCTTC. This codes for CASRRQTEVF. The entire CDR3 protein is CASRRQTEVFF.

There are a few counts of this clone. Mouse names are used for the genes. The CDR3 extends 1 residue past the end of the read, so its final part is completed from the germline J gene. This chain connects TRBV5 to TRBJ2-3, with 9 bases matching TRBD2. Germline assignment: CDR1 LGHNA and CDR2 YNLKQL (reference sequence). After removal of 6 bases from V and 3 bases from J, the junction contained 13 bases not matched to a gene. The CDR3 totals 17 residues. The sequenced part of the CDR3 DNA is TGTGCCAGCAGTCGAGGGGGTTGGGGGGGCATGGCAGAAACGCTGTAT. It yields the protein CASSRGGWGGMAETLY. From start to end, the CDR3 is CASSRGGWGGMAETLYF.

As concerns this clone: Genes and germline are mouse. This CDR3 reads CASRTSAETLYF. The CDR3 bases that were read are TGTGCCAGCAGAACTAGTGCAGAAACGCTGTAT. This rearrangement joins TRBV3 to TRBJ2-3; D unclear. The CDR3 end falls 1 residue outside the read, so it is completed with the germline J gene. CDR3 length: 12 amino acids. Per the germline V gene, CDR1 is SNHLY and CDR2 is FYNGKV (reference sequence). V lost 6 bases and J 0 bases, leaving 4 bases between the germline ends.

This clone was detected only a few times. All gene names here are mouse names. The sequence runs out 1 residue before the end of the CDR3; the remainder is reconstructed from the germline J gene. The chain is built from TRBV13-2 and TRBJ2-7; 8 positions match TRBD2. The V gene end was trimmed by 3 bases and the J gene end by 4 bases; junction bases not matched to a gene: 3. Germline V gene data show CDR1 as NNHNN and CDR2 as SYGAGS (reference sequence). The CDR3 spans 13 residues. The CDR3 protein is CASGGGLVYEQYF. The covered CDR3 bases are TGTGCCAGCGGTGGGGGACTGGTTTATGAACAGTAC.

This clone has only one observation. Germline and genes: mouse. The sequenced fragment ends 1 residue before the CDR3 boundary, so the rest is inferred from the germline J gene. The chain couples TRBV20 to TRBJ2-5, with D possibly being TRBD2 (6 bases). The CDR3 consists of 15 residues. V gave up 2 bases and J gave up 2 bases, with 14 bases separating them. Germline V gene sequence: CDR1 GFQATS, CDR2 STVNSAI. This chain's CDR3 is CGARNGGRGQDTQYF. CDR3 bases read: TGTGGTGCTAGGAACGGGGGGAGGGGCCAAGACACCCAGTAC. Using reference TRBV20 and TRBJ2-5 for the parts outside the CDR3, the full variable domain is GALVYQYPRRTICKSGTSMRMECQAVGFQATSVAWYRQSPQKTFELIALSTVNSAIKYEQNFTQEKFPISHPNLSFSSMTVLNAYLEDRGLYLCGARNGGRGQDTQYFGPGTRLLVL.

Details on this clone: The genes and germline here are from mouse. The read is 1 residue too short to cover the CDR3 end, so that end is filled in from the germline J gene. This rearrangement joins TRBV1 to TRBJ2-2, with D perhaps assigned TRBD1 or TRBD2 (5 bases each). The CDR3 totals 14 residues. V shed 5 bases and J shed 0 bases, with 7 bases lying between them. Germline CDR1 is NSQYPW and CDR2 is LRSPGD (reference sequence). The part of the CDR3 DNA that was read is TGCACCTGCAGTTTGGGGCCAAACACCGGGCAGCTCTAC. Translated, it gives CTCSLGPNTGQLY. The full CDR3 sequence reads CTCSLGPNTGQLYF.

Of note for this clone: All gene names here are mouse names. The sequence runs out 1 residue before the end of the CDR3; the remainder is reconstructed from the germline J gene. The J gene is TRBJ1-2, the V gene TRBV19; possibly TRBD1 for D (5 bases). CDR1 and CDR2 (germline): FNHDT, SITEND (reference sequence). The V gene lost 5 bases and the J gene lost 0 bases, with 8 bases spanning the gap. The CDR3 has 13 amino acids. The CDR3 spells CASRDIANSDYTF. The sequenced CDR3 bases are TGTGCCAGCAGGGACATTGCAAACTCCGACTACACC.

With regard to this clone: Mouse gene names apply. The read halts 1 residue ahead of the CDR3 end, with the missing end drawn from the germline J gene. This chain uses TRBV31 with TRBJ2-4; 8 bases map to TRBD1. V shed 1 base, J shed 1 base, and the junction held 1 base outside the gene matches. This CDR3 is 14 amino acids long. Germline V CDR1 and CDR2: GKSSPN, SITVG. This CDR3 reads CAWSQGQGQNTLYF. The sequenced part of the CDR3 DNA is TGTGCCTGGAGTCAGGGACAGGGTCAAAACACCTTGTAC.

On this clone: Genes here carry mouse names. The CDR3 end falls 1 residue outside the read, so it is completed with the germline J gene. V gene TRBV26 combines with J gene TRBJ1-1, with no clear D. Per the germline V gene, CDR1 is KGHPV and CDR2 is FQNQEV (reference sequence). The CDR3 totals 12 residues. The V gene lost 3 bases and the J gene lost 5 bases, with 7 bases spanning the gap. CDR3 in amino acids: CASSLGRTEVFF. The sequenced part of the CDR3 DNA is TGTGCCAGCAGTCTCGGACGGACAGAAGTCTTC.

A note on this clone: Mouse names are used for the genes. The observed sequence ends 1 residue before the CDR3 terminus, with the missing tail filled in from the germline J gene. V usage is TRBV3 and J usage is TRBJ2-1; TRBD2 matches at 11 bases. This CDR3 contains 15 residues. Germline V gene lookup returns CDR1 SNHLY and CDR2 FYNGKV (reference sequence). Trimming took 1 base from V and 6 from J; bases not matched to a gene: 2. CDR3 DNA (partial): TGTGCCAGCAGCTTAGACTGGGGGGGCCGTGCTGAGCAGTTC. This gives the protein CASSLDWGGRAEQF. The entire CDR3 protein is CASSLDWGGRAEQFF.

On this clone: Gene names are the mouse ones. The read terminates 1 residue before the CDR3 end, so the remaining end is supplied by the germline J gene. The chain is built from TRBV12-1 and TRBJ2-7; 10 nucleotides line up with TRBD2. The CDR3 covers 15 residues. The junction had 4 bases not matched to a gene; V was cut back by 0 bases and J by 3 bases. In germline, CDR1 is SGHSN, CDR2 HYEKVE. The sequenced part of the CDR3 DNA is TGTGCCAGCTCTCTCGCCGGGACTGGGGTCTATGAACAGTAC. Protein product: CASSLAGTGVYEQY. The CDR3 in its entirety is CASSLAGTGVYEQYF.

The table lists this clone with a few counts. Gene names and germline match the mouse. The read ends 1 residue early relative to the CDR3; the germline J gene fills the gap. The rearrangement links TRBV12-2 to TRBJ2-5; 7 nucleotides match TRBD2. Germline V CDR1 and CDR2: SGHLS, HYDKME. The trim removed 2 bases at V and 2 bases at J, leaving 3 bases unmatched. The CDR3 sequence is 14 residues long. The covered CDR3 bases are TGTGCCAGCTCTCCATCTGGGGGCCAAGACACCCAGTAC. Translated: CASSPSGGQDTQY. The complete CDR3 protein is CASSPSGGQDTQYF.

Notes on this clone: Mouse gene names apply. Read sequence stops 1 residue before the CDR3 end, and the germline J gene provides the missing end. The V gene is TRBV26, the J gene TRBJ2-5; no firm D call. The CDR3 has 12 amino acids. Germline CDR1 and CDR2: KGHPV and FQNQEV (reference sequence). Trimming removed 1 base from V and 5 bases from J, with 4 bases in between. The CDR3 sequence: CASSLYRDTQYF. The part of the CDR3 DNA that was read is TGTGCCAGCAGTCTGTACAGAGACACCCAGTAC.

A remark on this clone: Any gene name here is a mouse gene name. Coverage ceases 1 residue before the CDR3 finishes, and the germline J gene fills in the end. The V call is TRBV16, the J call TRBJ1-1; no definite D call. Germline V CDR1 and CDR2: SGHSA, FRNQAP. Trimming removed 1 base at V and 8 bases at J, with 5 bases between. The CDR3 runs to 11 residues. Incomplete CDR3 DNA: TGTGCAAGCAGCTTAGGGGGTGAAGTCTTC. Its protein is CASSLGGEVF. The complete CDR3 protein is CASSLGGEVFF.

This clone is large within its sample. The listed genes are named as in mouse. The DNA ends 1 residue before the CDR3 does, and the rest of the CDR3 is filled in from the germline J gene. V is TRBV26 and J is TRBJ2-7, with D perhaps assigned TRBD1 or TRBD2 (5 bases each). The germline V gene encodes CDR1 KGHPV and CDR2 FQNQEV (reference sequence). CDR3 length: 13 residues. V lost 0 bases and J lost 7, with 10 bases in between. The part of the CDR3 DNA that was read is TGTGCCAGCAGTCTGTCGGTGGGGCGGGAACAGTAC. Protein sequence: CASSLSVGREQY. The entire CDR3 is CASSLSVGREQYF.

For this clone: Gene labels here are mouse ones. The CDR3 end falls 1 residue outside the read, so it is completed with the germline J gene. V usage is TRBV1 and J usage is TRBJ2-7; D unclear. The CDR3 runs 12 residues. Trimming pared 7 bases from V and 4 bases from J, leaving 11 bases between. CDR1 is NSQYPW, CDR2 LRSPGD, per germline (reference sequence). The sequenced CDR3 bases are TGCACCTGCACTGCGGCACAATATGAACAGTAC. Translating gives CTCTAAQYEQY. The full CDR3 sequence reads CTCTAAQYEQYF.

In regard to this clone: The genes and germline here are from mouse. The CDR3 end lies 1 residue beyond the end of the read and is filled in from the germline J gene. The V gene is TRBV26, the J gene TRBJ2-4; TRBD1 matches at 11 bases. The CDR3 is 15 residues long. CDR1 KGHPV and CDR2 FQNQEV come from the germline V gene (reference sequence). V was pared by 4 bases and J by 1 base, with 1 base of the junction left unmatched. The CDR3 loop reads CASSRTGGGQNTLYF. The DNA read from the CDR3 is TGTGCCAGCAGTCGGACAGGGGGCGGTCAAAACACCTTGTAC.

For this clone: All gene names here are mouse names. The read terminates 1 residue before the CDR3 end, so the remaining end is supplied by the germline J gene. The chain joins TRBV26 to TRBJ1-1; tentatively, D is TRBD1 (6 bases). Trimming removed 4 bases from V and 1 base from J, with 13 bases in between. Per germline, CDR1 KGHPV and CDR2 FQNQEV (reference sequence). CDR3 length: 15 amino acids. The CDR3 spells CASSPTPGVNTEVFF. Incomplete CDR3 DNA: TGTGCCAGCAGTCCAACCCCAGGGGTGAACACAGAAGTCTTC. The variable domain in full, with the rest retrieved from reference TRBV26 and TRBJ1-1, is NSKVIQTPRYLVKGQGQKAKMRCIPEKGHPVVFWYQQNKNNEFKFLINFQNQEVLQQIDMTEKRFSAECPSNSPCSLEIQSSEAGDSALYLCASSPTPGVNTEVFFGKGTRLTVV.

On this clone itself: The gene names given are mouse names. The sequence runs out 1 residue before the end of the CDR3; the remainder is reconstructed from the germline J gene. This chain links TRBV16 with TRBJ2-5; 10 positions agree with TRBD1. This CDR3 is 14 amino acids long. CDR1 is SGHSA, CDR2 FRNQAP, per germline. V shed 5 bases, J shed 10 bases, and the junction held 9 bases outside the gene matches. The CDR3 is CASSPDRGLQPQYF. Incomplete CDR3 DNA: TGTGCAAGCAGCCCCGACAGGGGGCTCCAACCCCAGTAC.

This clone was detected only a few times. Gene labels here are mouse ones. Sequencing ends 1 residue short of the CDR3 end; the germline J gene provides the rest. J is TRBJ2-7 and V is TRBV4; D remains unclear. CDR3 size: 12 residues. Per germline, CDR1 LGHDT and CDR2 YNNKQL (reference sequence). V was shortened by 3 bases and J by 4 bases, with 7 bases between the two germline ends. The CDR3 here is CASSYDFYEQYF. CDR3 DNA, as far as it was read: TGTGCCAGCAGCTACGACTTTTATGAACAGTAC.

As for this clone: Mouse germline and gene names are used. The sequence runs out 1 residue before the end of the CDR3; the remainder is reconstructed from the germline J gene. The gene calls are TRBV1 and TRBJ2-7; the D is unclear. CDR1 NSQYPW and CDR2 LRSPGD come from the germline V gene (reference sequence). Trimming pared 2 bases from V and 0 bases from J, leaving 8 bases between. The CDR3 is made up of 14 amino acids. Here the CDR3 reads CTCSARQISYEQYF. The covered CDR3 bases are TGCACCTGCAGTGCAAGGCAAATCTCCTATGAACAGTAC.

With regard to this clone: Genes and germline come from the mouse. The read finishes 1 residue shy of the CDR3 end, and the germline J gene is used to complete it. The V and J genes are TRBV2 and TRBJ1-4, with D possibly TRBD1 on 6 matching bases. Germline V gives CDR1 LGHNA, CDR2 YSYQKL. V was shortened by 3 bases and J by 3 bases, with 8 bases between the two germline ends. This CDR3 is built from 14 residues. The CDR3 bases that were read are TGTGCCAGCAGCCATGGGGGCCCCAACGAAAGATTATTT. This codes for CASSHGGPNERLF. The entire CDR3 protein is CASSHGGPNERLFF.

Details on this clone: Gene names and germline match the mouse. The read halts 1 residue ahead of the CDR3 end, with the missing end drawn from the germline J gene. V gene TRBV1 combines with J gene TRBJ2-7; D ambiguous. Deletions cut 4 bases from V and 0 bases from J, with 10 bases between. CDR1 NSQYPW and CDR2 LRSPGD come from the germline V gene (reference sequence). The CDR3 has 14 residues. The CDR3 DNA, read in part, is TGCACCTGCAGTGTACGACAAAGCTCCTATGAACAGTAC. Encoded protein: CTCSVRQSSYEQY. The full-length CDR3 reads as CTCSVRQSSYEQYF.

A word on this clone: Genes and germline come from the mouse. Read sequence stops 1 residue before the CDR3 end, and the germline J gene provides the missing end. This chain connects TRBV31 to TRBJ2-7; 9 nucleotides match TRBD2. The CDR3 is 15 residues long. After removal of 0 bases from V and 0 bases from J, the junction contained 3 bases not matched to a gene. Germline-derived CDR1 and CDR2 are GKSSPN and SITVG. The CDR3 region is CAWSLGGGASYEQYF. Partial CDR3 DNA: TGTGCCTGGAGTCTAGGTGGGGGGGCCTCCTATGAACAGTAC.

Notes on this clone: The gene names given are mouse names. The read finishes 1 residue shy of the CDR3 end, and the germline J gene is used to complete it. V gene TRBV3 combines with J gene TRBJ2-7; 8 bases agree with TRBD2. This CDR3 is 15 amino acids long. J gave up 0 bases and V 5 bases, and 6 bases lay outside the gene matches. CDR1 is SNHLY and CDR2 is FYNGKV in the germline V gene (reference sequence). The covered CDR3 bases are TGTGCCAGCAGCCTCCGACTGGGGTACTCCTATGAACAGTAC. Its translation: CASSLRLGYSYEQY. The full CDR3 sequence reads CASSLRLGYSYEQYF.

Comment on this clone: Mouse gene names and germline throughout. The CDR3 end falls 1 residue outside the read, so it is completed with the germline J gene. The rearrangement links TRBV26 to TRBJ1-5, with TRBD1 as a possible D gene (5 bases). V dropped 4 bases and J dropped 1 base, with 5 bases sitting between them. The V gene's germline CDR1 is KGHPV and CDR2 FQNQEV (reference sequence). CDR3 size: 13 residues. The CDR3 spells CASSQGNNQAPLF. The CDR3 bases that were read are TGTGCCAGCAGTCAGGGGAACAACCAGGCTCCGCTT.

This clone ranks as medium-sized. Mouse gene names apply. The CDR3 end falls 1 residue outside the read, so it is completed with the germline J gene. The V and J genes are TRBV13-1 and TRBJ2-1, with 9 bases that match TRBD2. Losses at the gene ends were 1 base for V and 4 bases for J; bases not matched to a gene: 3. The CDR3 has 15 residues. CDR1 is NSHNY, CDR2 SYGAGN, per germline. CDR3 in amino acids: CASSDSGTGYAEQFF. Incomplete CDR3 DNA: TGTGCCAGCAGTGATTCCGGGACTGGGTATGCTGAGCAGTTC.

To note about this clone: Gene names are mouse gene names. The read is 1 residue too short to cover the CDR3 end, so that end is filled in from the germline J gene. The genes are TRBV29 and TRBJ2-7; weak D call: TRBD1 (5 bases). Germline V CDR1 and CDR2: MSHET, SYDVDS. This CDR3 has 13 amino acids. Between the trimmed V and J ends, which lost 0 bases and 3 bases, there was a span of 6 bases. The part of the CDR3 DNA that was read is TGTGCTAGCAGTTTATCGACAGACTATGAACAGTAC. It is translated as CASSLSTDYEQY. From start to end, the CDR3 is CASSLSTDYEQYF.

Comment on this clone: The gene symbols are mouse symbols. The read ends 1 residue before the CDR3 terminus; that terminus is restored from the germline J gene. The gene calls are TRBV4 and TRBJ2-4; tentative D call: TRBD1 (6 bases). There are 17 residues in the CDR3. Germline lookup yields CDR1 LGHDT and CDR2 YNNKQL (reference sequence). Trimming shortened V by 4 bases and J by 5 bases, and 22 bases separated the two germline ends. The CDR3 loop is CASSSLRDIAPRNTLYF. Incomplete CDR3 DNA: TGTGCCAGCAGCTCTCTCCGGGACATAGCTCCGAGAAACACCTTGTAC.

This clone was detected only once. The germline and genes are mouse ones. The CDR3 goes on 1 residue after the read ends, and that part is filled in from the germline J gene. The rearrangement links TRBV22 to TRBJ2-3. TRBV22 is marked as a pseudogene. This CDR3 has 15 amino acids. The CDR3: CASSCLGRCAETLYF. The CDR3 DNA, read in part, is TGTGCCAGCAGTTGTCTCGGGAGATGTGCAGAAACGCTGTAT.